Listed below are T cell receptor beta chains from one sample, sequenced in a study of cytomegalovirus exposure and HLA in healthy donors. This table comes from immunoSEQ multiplex PCR, and its TCRdb copy is limited to in-frame clones, with some not included. The sample holds about 360,000 clones, 86% seen once. The source material was PBMCs. These receptors came from a woman in her late teens or twenties in good health and CMV-seronegative. CDR3s include the opening cysteine and the closing phenylalanine or tryptophan. D genes are given only for firm matches.

>-|TRBJ2-3|TRBV11-3
CASSFSGGRDTQYF
TGTGCCAGCAGCTTTTCGGGGGGCCGGGATACGCAGTATTTT
>TRBD2|TRBJ2-3|TRBV29-1
CSVEVWSGGTSTDTQYF
TGCAGCGTTGAGGTTTGGAGCGGGGGGACTAGCACAGATACGCAGTATTTT
>TRBD1|TRBJ2-7|TRBV29-1
CSVAPTGVYEQYF
TGCAGCGTTGCACCGACAGGGGTTTACGAGCAGTACTTC
>TRBD1|TRBJ1-2|TRBV15
CATSGPDRGDYGYTF
TGTGCCACCAGCGGACCAGACAGGGGAGACTATGGCTACACCTTC
>-|TRBJ2-5|TRBV10-2
CASNTGGKETQYF
TGCGCCAGCAACACTGGGGGGAAAGAGACCCAGTACTTC
>TRBD2|TRBJ2-7|TRBV4-2
CASSLITSGRARSYEQYF
TGTGCCAGCAGCCTAATAACTAGCGGGAGGGCCAGGTCCTACGAGCAGTACTTC
>TRBD1|TRBJ2-5|TRBV9
CASTGNPQTGDGETQYF
TGTGCCAGCACCGGTAACCCTCAAACAGGGGACGGGGAGACCCAGTACTTC
>TRBD2|TRBJ2-7|TRBV29-1
CSVQGAGGLAPSSYEQYF
TGCAGCGTCCAGGGAGCTGGGGGACTAGCGCCTAGCTCCTACGAGCAGTACTTC
>-|TRBJ2-6|TRBV7-9
CASSLVPPPSAGANVLTF
TGTGCCAGCAGCTTAGTCCCACCACCTAGCGCCGGGGCCAACGTCCTGACTTTC
>TRBD1|TRBJ2-2|TRBV10-1
CASRTGTESGELFF
TGCGCCAGCAGGACCGGGACAGAGTCCGGGGAGCTGTTTTTT
>TRBD2|TRBJ2-7|TRBV9
CASSEGLADTYEQYF
TGTGCCAGCAGCGAGGGACTAGCGGATACATACGAGCAGTACTTC
>-|TRBJ1-1|TRBV4-2
CASSQGIEAFF
TGTGCCAGCAGCCAGGGCATTGAAGCTTTCTTT
>-|TRBJ1-1|TRBV7-9
CALNWAPRKNTEAFF
TGTGCCCTAAATTGGGCCCCCCGGAAGAACACTGAAGCTTTCTTT